This passage covers 6 T cell receptor beta chains from one sample sequenced in a study of T cells after yellow fever vaccination. MiXCR, applied by TCRdb to the 5' RACE reads, yields one record per CDR3 protein. The sample lists around 340,000 distinct CDR3 sequences, 8.7% seen once, with around 17% in the top ten. The sequencing used PBMCs, collected on the day of the first yellow fever vaccination. These receptors all stem from a man between 18 and 29 years old who received the YFV17D yellow fever vaccine.

This clonotype was found a few times. J is TRBJ2-2 and V is TRBV29-1, with D possibly being TRBD1 (5 bases). V was pared by 2 bases and J by 5 bases, with 15 bases between. The CDR3 is made up of 15 amino acids. The germline gives CDR1 SQVTM, CDR2 ANQGSEA. CDR3 DNA: TGCAGCGTTGAAATAAGCGACAGAGAGACCGGGGAGCTGTTTTTT. Its translation is CSVEISDRETGELFF.

This clonotype showed up just a few times. The chain uses TRBV5-6 and TRBJ1-1; 7 bases are shared with TRBD1. Germline V gene lookup returns CDR1 SGHDT and CDR2 YYEEEE. The length of the CDR3 is 16 residues. The J segment lost 3 bases and the V segment lost 4 bases, leaving 12 bases of the junction unmatched. The CDR3 nucleotides read TGTGCCAGCAGCCCCCTTTCAGGGGGGGGAGACACTGAAGCTTTCTTT. Its translation: CASSPLSGGGDTEAFF.

Only a few counts were recorded for this clonotype. V is TRBV7-9 and J is TRBJ1-1; D remains unclear. The germline gives CDR1 SEHNR, CDR2 FQNEAQ (reference sequence). V was clipped by 5 bases and J by 1 base, with 11 bases between them. There are 14 residues in the CDR3. The CDR3 sequence is CASSNTLRNTEAFF. CDR3 nucleotide sequence: TGTGCCAGCAGCAATACCCTTAGGAACACTGAAGCTTTCTTT. Complete variable domain (other parts from reference TRBV7-9 and TRBJ1-1): DTGVSQNPRHKITKRGQNVTFRCDPISEHNRLYWYRQTLGQGPEFLTYFQNEAQLEKSRLLSDRFSAERPKGSFSTLEIQRTEQGDSAMYLCASSNTLRNTEAFFGQGTRLTVV.

This clonotype came up a few times. The V and J genes are TRBV7-3 and TRBJ2-5; D may be TRBD2 (5 bases). The CDR3 loop spans 13 amino acids. V lost 5 bases, J lost 5 bases, and 12 bases lay in between. Looked up from germline, CDR1 is SGHTA and CDR2 is FQGTGA. DNA of the CDR3: TGTGCCAGCAGCGGGCGGGTACGGGAGACCCAGTACTTC. Its translation: CASSGRVRETQYF.

The chain is built from TRBV4-3 and TRBJ2-3; no firm D call. Per germline, CDR1 LGHNA and CDR2 YSLEER. Between the trimmed V and J ends, which lost 0 bases and 3 bases, there was a span of 10 bases. The CDR3 runs to 15 residues. The CDR3, as DNA: TGCGCCAGCAGCCAAGATCGTTCCAGGACAGATACGCAGTATTTT. It yields the protein CASSQDRSRTDTQYF.

The table lists this clonotype with many counts. The chain links TRBV5-1 to TRBJ2-3, with D possibly TRBD2 on 6 matching bases. The germline V gene encodes CDR1 SGHRS and CDR2 YFSETQ. This CDR3 is 15 amino acids long. V was trimmed by 2 bases and J by 0 bases, leaving 10 bases between them. CDR3 DNA sequence: TGCGCCAGCAGCTTCACCGGGACTAGCACAGATACGCAGTATTTT. It codes for CASSFTGTSTDTQYF.